Listed here are 2 T cell receptor beta chains from one sample, sequenced in a study of cytomegalovirus exposure and HLA in healthy donors. PCR amplification relied on 60 Vbeta primers (plus 13 Jbeta primers). Sequencing was performed with immunoSEQ multiplex PCR; in TCRdb, only in-frame clones are kept and a portion is missing. The sample consists of 150,000 to 200,000 clones, more than 80% of them appearing once. Sequences were obtained from PBMCs. The receptors come from a boy between 10 and 17 years old in good health and CMV-seronegative.

The rearrangement links TRBV18 to TRBJ1-1; D is unclear. Germline-derived CDR1 and CDR2 are KGHSH and LQKENI. This CDR3 is 14 amino acids long. The V and J ends lost 6 bases and 2 bases respectively, with 13 bases between them. The CDR3 loop is CASSTGGINTEAFF. The CDR3 DNA sequence: TGTGCCAGCTCCACTGGAGGGATAAACACTGAAGCTTTCTTT.

V and J are TRBV19 and TRBJ1-1; 10 bases are shared with TRBD1. Germline CDR1 is LNHDA and CDR2 is SQIVND (reference sequence). V shed 4 bases and J 3 bases; nucleotides not matched to a gene: 8. The CDR3 spans 16 residues. CDR3 in amino acids: CASSTTGGASDTEAFF. The CDR3 region has the DNA TGTGCCAGTAGTACGACAGGGGGCGCATCGGACACTGAAGCTTTCTTT. Full variable domain (remainder filled in from reference TRBV19 and TRBJ1-1): DGGITQSPKYLFRKEGQNVTLSCEQNLNHDAMYWYRQDPGQGLRLIYYSQIVNDFQKGDIAEGYSVSREKKESFPLTVTSAQKNPTAFYLCASSTTGGASDTEAFFGQGTRLTVV.